Reported below is one TCR beta chain. This sample stems from a study of technical replicates of blood from a few donors. Assay: immunoSEQ multiplex PCR; the TCRdb copy retains only in-frame clones and omits some. The repertoire holds 70,000 to 85,000 clones, with roughly 89% as singletons. Looked up from germline, CDR1 is GTSNPN and CDR2 is SVGIG (reference sequence). This CDR3 region has 14 residues. V lost 5 bases to trimming and J lost 6 bases; unmatched junction nucleotides: 10. The TCR comes from a human donor in good health. The sequencing input was T cells isolated from PBMCs. The chain is built from TRBV30 and TRBJ2-1; TRBD2 agrees at 7 bases. In DNA form, the CDR3 reads TGTGCCTGGGGTACTAGCGCTAGGGGCAATGAGCAGTTCTTC. Its translation is CAWGTSARGNEQFF.